A single sample gave rise to the 12 T cell receptor beta chains below, sequenced in a study of vaccination and CD4 T cells after COVID-19. Their antigens are not known. Once obtained from cultured CD4+ T cells, the DNA was sequenced using the Oncomine TCR Beta short-read assay. From the PCR reads, TCRdb called clonotypes with MiXCR, one entry per CDR3 protein. The table includes over 9,000 distinct CDR3 sequences, around 50% detected once. Regarding treatment: approximately nine-day PBMC culture with coronavirus spike peptide pools or control peptides (ViraFEST assay). Sequences were obtained from CD4+ T cells from blood, cultured in vitro. The origin of the receptors is a human donor who had recovered from COVID-19.

The chain recombines TRBV20-1 with TRBJ1-5; D gene uncertain. The V gene's germline CDR1 is DFQATT and CDR2 SNEGSKA (reference sequence). The CDR3 is 15 amino acids. V lost 0 bases and J lost 4, with 13 bases in between. CDR3 residues: CSARDEGLKNQPQHF. CDR3 nucleotide sequence: TGCAGTGCTAGAGATGAGGGATTAAAAAATCAGCCCCAGCATTTT.

The chain couples TRBV6-5 to TRBJ2-2; 10 bases match TRBD2. The CDR3 length is 20 residues. The ends lost 0 bases at V and 2 bases at J; junction bases unmatched: 12. Germline V gene lookup returns CDR1 MNHEY and CDR2 SVGAGI. The CDR3, as DNA: TGTGCCAGCAGTTACTCGAACGGGTTCAAACTAGCGGGAAACACCGGGGAGCTGTTTTTT. Protein: CASSYSNGFKLAGNTGELFF.

By sample fraction, this clonotype is large. The rearrangement uses TRBV7-2 and TRBJ2-3, with D possibly TRBD2 on 6 matching bases. The CDR3 has 12 residues. V was clipped by 5 bases and J by 9 bases, with 12 bases between them. Germline V gene lookup returns CDR1 SGHTA and CDR2 FQGNSA. The CDR3 protein is CASSRPGETQYF. In DNA, the CDR3 is TGTGCCAGCAGCCGCCCGGGAGAGACGCAGTATTTT.

This chain's CDR3 is CASRASGTGANGYTF. CDR3 nucleotide sequence: TGTGCCAGCAGAGCCTCGGGGACAGGGGCGAATGGCTACACCTTC. The V call is TRBV2, the J call TRBJ1-2, with 10 bases that match TRBD1. The trim removed 6 bases at V and 6 bases at J, leaving 10 bases unmatched. CDR3 length: 15 amino acids. CDR1 is SNHLY and CDR2 is FYNNEI in the germline V gene.

This chain connects TRBV18 to TRBJ2-1, with 8 positions matching TRBD1. CDR1 KGHSH and CDR2 LQKENI come from the germline V gene. Trimming at V came to 5 bases and at J to 2 bases, leaving 5 bases not matched to a gene. CDR3 length: 15 residues. Here the CDR3 reads CASSTGQAAYNEQFF. CDR3 nucleotide sequence: TGTGCCAGCTCAACGGGACAGGCGGCCTACAATGAGCAGTTCTTC.

The V call is TRBV2, the J call TRBJ2-5; D uncertain. The CDR3 has 14 amino acids. Germline V gene sequence: CDR1 SNHLY, CDR2 FYNNEI. The V gene lost 3 bases and the J gene lost 2 bases, with 10 bases spanning the gap. The CDR3 sequence: CASSEKHVQETQYF. In nucleotides, the CDR3 is TGTGCCAGCAGTGAGAAGCACGTACAAGAGACCCAGTACTTC.

This clonotype is judged medium-sized. The rearrangement uses TRBV30 and TRBJ1-5; D not resolved. Between the trimmed V and J ends, which lost 4 bases and 4 bases, there was a span of 5 bases. The CDR3 spans 11 residues. Germline V gene sequence: CDR1 GTSNPN, CDR2 SVGIG (reference sequence). The CDR3 bases are TGTGCCTGGACCGAGAATCAGCCCCAGCATTTT. Protein sequence: CAWTENQPQHF.

V gene TRBV7-9 combines with J gene TRBJ2-1, with D hard to call. Germline lookup yields CDR1 SEHNR and CDR2 FQNEAQ (reference sequence). This CDR3 has 12 residues. Trimming shortened V by 5 bases and J by 10 bases, and 12 bases separated the two germline ends. The CDR3 reads CASSPPGLEQFF. The CDR3 DNA follows: TGTGCCAGCAGCCCCCCTGGCCTGGAGCAGTTCTTC.

This sequence joins TRBV6-1 and TRBJ2-4; 9 nucleotides agree with TRBD1. The junction had 10 bases not matched to a gene; V was cut back by 2 bases and J by 8 bases. The CDR3 loop spans 16 amino acids. Germline lookup yields CDR1 MNHNS and CDR2 SASEGT. DNA for the CDR3: TGTGCCAGCAGTGAAAAGTTTGGGACAGGGTCTGACATTCAGTACTTC. It specifies CASSEKFGTGSDIQYF.

This clonotype was seen more than once but under ten times. The chain links TRBV18 to TRBJ2-3; 7 bases fit TRBD2. The CDR3 totals 14 residues. V lost 6 bases and J lost 2; bases outside the gene matches: 5. The V gene's germline CDR1 is KGHSH and CDR2 LQKENI. CDR3 sequence: CASSQTSVTDTQYF. The CDR3 region has the DNA TGTGCCAGCTCCCAAACTAGCGTCACAGATACGCAGTATTTT.

The rearrangement links TRBV20-1 to TRBJ1-1; a possible D gene is TRBD1 (5 bases). This CDR3 has 11 amino acids. Trimming left V 4 bases short and J 4 bases short, with 7 bases between. Germline V gene data show CDR1 as DFQATT and CDR2 as SNEGSKA (reference sequence). CDR3 sequence: CSANGGTEAFF. CDR3 in DNA: TGCAGTGCTAACGGGGGCACTGAAGCTTTCTTT.

The chain joins TRBV2 to TRBJ2-5, with D perhaps given as TRBD1 or TRBD2 (6 bases each). Trimming removed 7 bases at V and 2 bases at J, with 14 bases between. The CDR3 is 14 amino acids. From germline, CDR1 is SNHLY and CDR2 FYNNEI. This chain's CDR3 is CASKGGGGQETQYF. In nucleotides, the CDR3 is TGTGCCAGCAAGGGCGGAGGGGGACAAGAGACCCAGTACTTC.